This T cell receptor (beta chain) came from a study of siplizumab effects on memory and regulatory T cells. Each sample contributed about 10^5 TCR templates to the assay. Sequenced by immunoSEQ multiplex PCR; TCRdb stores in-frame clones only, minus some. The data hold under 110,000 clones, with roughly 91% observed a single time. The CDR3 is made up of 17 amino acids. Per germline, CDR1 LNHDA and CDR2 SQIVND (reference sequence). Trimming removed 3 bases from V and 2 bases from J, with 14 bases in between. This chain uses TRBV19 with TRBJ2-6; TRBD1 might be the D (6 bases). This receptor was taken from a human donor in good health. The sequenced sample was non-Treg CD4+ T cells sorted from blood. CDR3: CASSITGPPAGANVLTF. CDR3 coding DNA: TGTGCCAGTAGTATTACAGGGCCCCCGGCTGGGGCCAACGTCCTGACTTTC.